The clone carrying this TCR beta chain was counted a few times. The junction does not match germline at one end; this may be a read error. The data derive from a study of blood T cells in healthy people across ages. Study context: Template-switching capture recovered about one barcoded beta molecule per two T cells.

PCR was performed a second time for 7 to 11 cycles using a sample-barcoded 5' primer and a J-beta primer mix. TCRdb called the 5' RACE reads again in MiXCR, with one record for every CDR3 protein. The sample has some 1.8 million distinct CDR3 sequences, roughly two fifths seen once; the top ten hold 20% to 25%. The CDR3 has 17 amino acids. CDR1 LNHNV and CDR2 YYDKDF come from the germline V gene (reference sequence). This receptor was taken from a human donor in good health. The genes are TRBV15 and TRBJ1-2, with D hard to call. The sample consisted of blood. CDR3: CVTSRDGRSGQNYGYTF. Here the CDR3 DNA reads TGTGTCACCAGCAGAGATGGGAGATCGGGCCAAAACTATGGCTACACCTTC.